Following are 19 T cell receptor beta chains from one sample sequenced in a study of blood T cell repertoires in COVID-19. Sequenced by immunoSEQ multiplex PCR; TCRdb stores in-frame clones only, minus some. Altogether some 130,000 clones are present, 75% to 90% being singletons, with the ten largest covering around 4.2%. Sequenced material: PBMCs or T cells enriched from blood (not recorded which). Receptors originate from a man aged 50-60 years who had recovered from COVID-19.

This chain uses TRBV12-3 or TRBV12-4 with TRBJ2-1; the D gene is possibly TRBD2 (6 bases). V was shortened by 5 bases and J by 15 bases, with 20 bases between the two germline ends. The CDR3 is 13 residues long. The CDR3 sequence is CASSPPGGRLLFF. CDR3 in DNA: TGTGCCAGCAGTCCCCCCGGGGGTCGCCTTTTGTTCTTC.

This clone is a singleton in its sample. The rearrangement links TRBV6-2 or TRBV6-3 to TRBJ2-7; 15 nucleotides agree with TRBD2. V was clipped by 5 bases and J by 7 bases; unmatched bases: 3. The CDR3 is 14 amino acids. Germline CDR1 is MNHEY and CDR2 is SVGEGT. CDR3 DNA: TGTGCCAGCAGTCCGGGACTAGCGGGAGGTGAGCAGTACTTC. Its protein product is CASSPGLAGGEQYF.

This rearrangement joins TRBV18 to TRBJ2-1, with TRBD1 matching over 7 bases. Germline lookup yields CDR1 KGHSH and CDR2 LQKENI. V lost 3 bases to trimming and J lost 3 bases; unmatched junction nucleotides: 8. The CDR3 is 16 amino acids. CDR3 protein: CASSPPGQPHYNEQFF. The CDR3, as DNA: TGTGCCAGCTCACCGCCGGGACAGCCCCACTACAATGAGCAGTTCTTC. Drawing the rest from reference TRBV18 and TRBJ2-1, the complete variable domain is NAGVMQNPRHLVRRRGQEARLRCSPMKGHSHVYWYRQLPEEGLKFMVYLQKENIIDESGMPKERFSAEFPKEGPSILRIQQVVRGDSAAYFCASSPPGQPHYNEQFFGPGTRLTVL.

The rearrangement uses TRBV5-4 and TRBJ1-3, with 11 bases aligning to TRBD1. The length of the CDR3 is 14 residues. Germline CDR1 reads SGHNT; CDR2 reads YYREEE (reference sequence). V lost 4 bases to trimming and J lost 9 bases; unmatched junction nucleotides: 6. CDR3 amino acids: CASSPGTGGSTIYF. The DNA for the CDR3 is TGTGCCAGCAGCCCCGGGACAGGGGGTTCCACCATATATTTT.

This clone has only a few counts. J is TRBJ2-7 and V is TRBV30, with D uncertain. Germline V gene data show CDR1 as GTSNPN and CDR2 as SVGIG (reference sequence). The CDR3 contains 13 residues. Trimming cost V 2 bases and J 3 bases, with 11 bases left between them. As DNA, the CDR3 is TGTGCCTGGAGTCGCCAAAACAGCTACGAGCAGTACTTC. This translates into CAWSRQNSYEQYF.

The chain combines TRBV24-1 with TRBJ1-2, with a weak D call TRBD1 (5 bases). The CDR3 totals 15 residues. The germline V gene encodes CDR1 KGHDR and CDR2 SFDVKD. Trimming pared 2 bases from V and 4 bases from J, leaving 13 bases between. CDR3 in amino acids: CATSDSGARAYGYTF. CDR3 nucleotide sequence: TGTGCCACCAGTGATTCTGGGGCCAGGGCCTATGGCTACACCTTC.

This clone was observed a handful of times. The chain has TRBV7-8 and TRBJ2-1; 7 bases agree with TRBD2. Trimming cost V 3 bases and J 0 bases; bases outside gene matches: 2. This CDR3 is built from 15 residues. From germline, CDR1 is SGHVS and CDR2 FQNEAQ. Here the CDR3 reads CASSFASGSYNEQFF. CDR3 nucleotides: TGTGCCAGCAGCTTCGCTAGCGGCTCCTACAATGAGCAGTTCTTC.

The chain has TRBV7-9 and TRBJ2-5; 9 bases map to TRBD2. V shed 8 bases, J shed 4 bases, and the junction held 8 bases outside the gene matches. This CDR3 is 14 amino acids long. The V gene's germline CDR1 is SEHNR and CDR2 FQNEAQ (reference sequence). CDR3 residues: CASLLAGGRETQYF. The CDR3 bases are TGTGCCAGCCTTTTGGCGGGAGGGAGAGAGACCCAGTACTTC.

The V and J genes are TRBV6-1 and TRBJ1-5; a weak D match, TRBD1 (5 bases). Trimming pared 3 bases from V and 1 base from J, leaving 19 bases between. There are 18 residues in the CDR3. The germline V gene encodes CDR1 MNHNS and CDR2 SASEGT. In DNA, the CDR3 is TGTGCCAGCAGTGATAGGGGTTGGAGGGAAAGGAGCAATCAGCCCCAGCATTTT. Translating it yields CASSDRGWRERSNQPQHF.

For this clone: Other DNA sequences from this sample encode an identical CDR3 as well. V is TRBV5-1 and J is TRBJ2-1; 8 positions match TRBD2. Trimming at V came to 5 bases and at J to 3 bases, leaving 4 bases not matched to a gene. Germline-derived CDR1 and CDR2 are SGHRS and YFSETQ. The CDR3 is 14 amino acids. Written as DNA, the CDR3 is TGCGCCAGCAGTGCAAGCGGGGGCTACAATGAGCAGTTCTTC. Protein product: CASSASGGYNEQFF. Together with reference TRBV5-1 and TRBJ2-1, the CDR3 gives the full variable domain: KAGVTQTPRYLIKTRGQQVTLSCSPISGHRSVSWYQQTPGQGLQFLFEYFSETQRNKGNFPGRFSGRQFSNSRSEMNVSTLELGDSALYLCASSASGGYNEQFFGPGTRLTVL.

This chain uses TRBV7-2 with TRBJ1-2, with 8 positions matching TRBD1. The CDR3 runs 14 residues. Germline values: CDR1 SGHTA, CDR2 FQGNSA. V trimming: 5 bases; J trimming: 8 bases; junction bases outside the gene matches: 10. The CDR3 DNA reads TGTGCCAGCAGCCTCTCCCGGACAGGGTGGGGCTACACCTTC. This translates into CASSLSRTGWGYTF. Full variable domain (missing parts from reference TRBV7-2 and TRBJ1-2): GAGVSQSPSNKVTEKGKDVELRCDPISGHTALYWYRQSLGQGLEFLIYFQGNSAPDKSGLPSDRFSAERTGGSVSTLTIQRTQQEDSAVYLCASSLSRTGWGYTFGSGTRLTVV.

V usage is TRBV9 and J usage is TRBJ2-3; tentatively, D is TRBD1 (5 bases). Trimming pared 3 bases from V and 5 bases from J, leaving 13 bases between. Germline V CDR1 and CDR2: SGDLS, YYNGEE. This CDR3 contains 14 residues. Written as DNA, the CDR3 is TGTGCCAGCAGCGGGGTAGGGGCCAGAGATACGCAGTATTTT. This translates into CASSGVGARDTQYF.

The V and J genes are TRBV3-1 (or the pseudogene TRBV3-2) and TRBJ2-1; no firm D call. This CDR3 spans 13 amino acids. The V end lost 4 bases, the J end lost 7 bases, and 11 bases lay between the germline ends. Germline V gene sequence: CDR1 LGHDT, CDR2 YNNKEL (reference sequence). DNA of the CDR3: TGTGCCAGCAGCCCTGAGGTCCGGAATGAGCAGTTCTTC. Protein product: CASSPEVRNEQFF.

DNA for the CDR3: TGTGCCAGCTCACCATCAGGGGGCAAGTCCTATGGCTACACCTTC. It is translated as CASSPSGGKSYGYTF. This rearrangement joins TRBV18 to TRBJ1-2; TRBD1 matches at 8 bases. The CDR3 has 15 residues. The trim removed 2 bases at V and 4 bases at J, leaving 6 bases unmatched. CDR1 is KGHSH, CDR2 LQKENI, per germline.

The gene calls are TRBV7-9 and TRBJ1-2, with 9 bases lining up with TRBD1. V was pared by 5 bases and J by 7 bases, with 20 bases of the junction left unmatched. In germline, CDR1 is SEHNR, CDR2 FQNEAQ (reference sequence). The CDR3 sequence is 18 residues long. Here the CDR3 reads CASSGYALPGQGDGGYTF. CDR3 DNA: TGTGCCAGCAGCGGATACGCTCTTCCGGGACAGGGCGATGGTGGCTACACCTTC.

V gene TRBV7-9 combines with J gene TRBJ1-2, with TRBD1 matching over 8 bases. V was clipped by 2 bases and J by 6 bases; unmatched bases: 5. The CDR3 is 14 residues long. Germline V gene lookup returns CDR1 SEHNR and CDR2 FQNEAQ (reference sequence). The CDR3 reads CASSLSDRDHGYTF. Written as DNA, the CDR3 is TGTGCCAGCAGCTTATCGGACAGGGACCATGGCTACACCTTC.

This chain joins TRBV5-5 and TRBJ2-5; TRBD2 aligns across 15 bases. This CDR3 comprises 15 residues. The V and J ends lost 3 bases and 4 bases, in that order; junction bases with no gene match: 1. The germline CDR1 and CDR2 sequences are SGHKS and YYEKEE (reference sequence). CDR3 nucleotides: TGTGCCAGCAGCTCGGGACTAGCGGGAGGAGAGACCCAGTACTTC. Amino acid sequence: CASSSGLAGGETQYF.

This clone came up a few times. The chain joins TRBV6-4 to TRBJ2-7; D gene unclear. V was trimmed by 8 bases and J by 4 bases, leaving 9 bases between them. The CDR3 has 11 amino acids. The V gene's germline CDR1 is MRHNA and CDR2 SNTAGT. CDR3 sequence reads: CASPVPYEQYV. The CDR3 region has the DNA TGTGCCAGCCCGGTTCCTTACGAGCAGTACGTC.

This chain connects TRBV18 to TRBJ1-5, with unresolved D. Trimming took 2 bases from V and 4 from J, leaving 12 bases between them. This CDR3 has 15 amino acids. Per the germline V gene, CDR1 is KGHSH and CDR2 is LQKENI. The CDR3 loop is CASSPASGRNQPQHF. The CDR3 nucleotides read TGTGCCAGCTCACCAGCTTCCGGGAGAAATCAGCCCCAGCATTTT.